Shown below are 27 T cell receptor beta chains from a single sample sequenced in a study of technical replicates of blood from several donors. The data were produced by immunoSEQ multiplex PCR, yet TCRdb's version contains in-frame clones alone and is incomplete. Of approximately 79,000 clones in the sample, around 97% were seen once. The material sequenced was T cells isolated from PBMCs. All receptors come from a human donor in good health.

The chain combines TRBV27 with TRBJ2-2; the D gene is possibly TRBD1 (6 bases). This CDR3 comprises 14 residues. Germline V gene lookup returns CDR1 MNHEY and CDR2 SMNVEV (reference sequence). Trimming pared 7 bases from V and 4 bases from J, leaving 13 bases between. The chain's CDR3 is CASTTDRFTGELFF. The CDR3 coding sequence is TGTGCCAGCACCACGGACAGATTCACCGGGGAGCTGTTTTTT.

The chain carries TRBV27 and TRBJ2-7, with D uncertain. CDR3 length: 13 residues. V shed 5 bases and J shed 2 bases, with 10 bases lying between them. Germline CDR1 MNHEY, CDR2 SMNVEV (reference sequence). The CDR3 DNA reads TGTGCCAGCAGTCTTCCAGAAACCTACGAGCAGTACTTC. Translation: CASSLPETYEQYF.

The V call is TRBV5-1, the J call TRBJ2-2, with D tentatively TRBD1 (5 bases). The CDR3 is made up of 15 amino acids. Germline loops: CDR1 SGHRS, CDR2 YFSETQ. V shed 0 bases and J shed 4 bases, with 10 bases lying between them. CDR3 nucleotide sequence: TGCGCCAGCAGCTTGGGTCAGGGCTCCACCGGGGAGCTGTTTTTT. This gives the protein CASSLGQGSTGELFF.

The sample holds one count of this clone. The chain uses TRBV28 and TRBJ2-1; 9 bases are a match to TRBD2. Germline loops: CDR1 MDHEN, CDR2 SYDVKM. This CDR3 comprises 16 residues. Trimming at V came to 4 bases and at J to 10 bases, leaving 14 bases not matched to a gene. This CDR3 reads CASSSTQTSGCAEQFF. The CDR3 region has the DNA TGTGCCAGCAGTTCTACCCAGACTAGCGGTTGTGCGGAGCAGTTCTTC.

V and J are TRBV14 and TRBJ1-2; D might be TRBD1 (5 bases). The CDR3 has 15 amino acids. Germline values: CDR1 SGHDN, CDR2 FVKESK. The germline V and J ends were trimmed by 3 bases and 4 bases, with 15 bases remaining between them. The CDR3 loop reads CASSQLGGGVYGYTF. CDR3 DNA sequence: TGTGCCAGCAGCCAGCTTGGGGGAGGCGTCTATGGCTACACCTTC.

The CDR3 sequence: CASQDTVSNQPQHF. The CDR3 nucleotides are TGTGCCAGCCAGGACACCGTTAGCAATCAGCCCCAGCATTTT. This chain joins TRBV6-1 and TRBJ1-5, with D perhaps matching TRBD1 (5 bases). The CDR3 is 14 amino acids. Germline-derived CDR1 and CDR2 are MNHNS and SASEGT. V was clipped by 8 bases and J by 0 bases, with 11 bases between them.

V and J are TRBV9 and TRBJ1-2; D possibly corresponds to TRBD1 (6 bases). CDR1 SGDLS and CDR2 YYNGEE come from the germline V gene. The V and J ends lost 4 bases and 0 bases respectively, with 19 bases between them. The CDR3 sequence is 17 residues long. The chain's CDR3 is CASSSTRGDKANYGYTF. The CDR3 nucleotides read TGTGCCAGCAGCTCGACCCGAGGGGACAAAGCTAACTATGGCTACACCTTC.

The rearrangement uses TRBV7-8 and TRBJ2-5; 10 bases agree with TRBD2. Looked up from germline, CDR1 is SGHVS and CDR2 is FQNEAQ. After removal of 3 bases from V and 5 bases from J, the junction contained 18 bases not matched to a gene. CDR3 length: 19 residues. The CDR3 reads CASSFSSRSGRAAGETQYF. The CDR3 bases are TGTGCCAGCAGCTTTAGTTCCAGAAGCGGGAGGGCCGCCGGGGAGACCCAGTACTTC.

V and J are TRBV30 and TRBJ2-7; D is undetermined. V was trimmed by 0 bases and J by 5 bases, leaving 17 bases between them. The CDR3 is made up of 15 amino acids. Germline V CDR1 and CDR2: GTSNPN, SVGIG (reference sequence). The CDR3 region is CAWSVNPLLENEQYF. The DNA of the CDR3 is TGTGCCTGGAGTGTAAATCCGCTTTTAGAGAACGAGCAGTACTTC. Full variable domain (outside the CDR3, taken from reference TRBV30 and TRBJ2-7): SQTIHQWPATLVQPVGSPLSLECTVEGTSNPNLYWYRQAAGRGLQLLFYSVGIGQISSEVPQNLSASRPQDRQFILSSKKLLLSDSGFYLCAWSVNPLLENEQYFGPGTRLTVT.

The chain combines TRBV29-1 with TRBJ2-3; 8 nucleotides match TRBD2. The ends lost 5 bases at V and 2 bases at J; junction bases unmatched: 3. Germline CDR1 is SQVTM and CDR2 is ANQGSEA. This CDR3 has 13 amino acids. The CDR3 spells CSVSGRATDTQYF. In DNA, the CDR3 is TGCAGCGTTTCCGGGAGGGCCACAGATACGCAGTATTTT.

The chain recombines TRBV25-1 with TRBJ2-7; TRBD1 matches at 8 bases. CDR1 is MGHDK, CDR2 SYGVNS, per germline. V trimming: 10 bases; J trimming: 2 bases; junction bases outside the gene matches: 4. The CDR3 contains 12 residues. CDR3: CATGQGTYEQYF. The CDR3 region has the DNA TGTGCCACAGGACAGGGAACCTACGAGCAGTACTTC.

The genes are TRBV7-9 and TRBJ2-7; 12 bases align to TRBD2. J was trimmed by 2 bases and V by 1 base; bases with no gene match: 12. CDR1 and CDR2 from the germline V gene are SEHNR and FQNEAQ (reference sequence). The CDR3 is 19 residues long. The DNA of the CDR3 is TGTGCCAGCAGCTTAGATATCGGACTAGCGGGAAGCTTTACCTACGAGCAGTACTTC. Its protein product is CASSLDIGLAGSFTYEQYF.

This rearrangement joins TRBV2 to TRBJ1-5, with D maybe TRBD1 (6 bases). Germline lookup yields CDR1 SNHLY and CDR2 FYNNEI. This CDR3 contains 11 residues. The V gene lost 10 bases and the J gene lost 9 bases, with 13 bases spanning the gap. The CDR3 region is CANWGGPPQHF. The CDR3 bases are TGTGCCAACTGGGGGGGGCCGCCCCAGCATTTT.

The genes are TRBV20-1 and TRBJ1-1; D call uncertain. V was pared by 8 bases and J by 7 bases, with 8 bases between. CDR3 size: 9 residues. In germline, CDR1 is DFQATT, CDR2 SNEGSKA (reference sequence). The CDR3 sequence: CSPNNEAFF. CDR3 DNA: TGCAGTCCTAATAATGAAGCTTTCTTT.

This chain connects TRBV7-3 to TRBJ2-3; TRBD2 matches at 9 bases. CDR3 length equals 16 residues. The trim removed 3 bases at V and 6 bases at J, leaving 10 bases unmatched. CDR1 and CDR2 (germline): SGHTA, FQGTGA. CDR3 sequence: CASSLLGSSGIDTQYF. The CDR3 DNA sequence: TGTGCCAGCAGCTTGCTCGGGTCTAGCGGGATTGATACGCAGTATTTT. The variable domain in full, completed from reference TRBV7-3 and TRBJ2-3, reads GAGVSQTPSNKVTEKGKYVELRCDPISGHTALYWYRQSLGQGPEFLIYFQGTGAADDSGLPNDRFFAVRPEGSVSTLKIQRTERGDSAVYLCASSLLGSSGIDTQYFGPGTRLTVL.

The chain carries TRBV7-2 and TRBJ2-7, with D possibly being TRBD1 (6 bases). This CDR3 has 18 amino acids. The germline V gene has CDR1 SGHTA and CDR2 FQGNSA. The V end lost 2 bases, the J end lost 3 bases, and 23 bases lay between the germline ends. The CDR3 reads CASSLSSFRTGTNYEQYF. The CDR3 region has the DNA TGTGCCAGCAGCTTATCGAGTTTCAGAACCGGGACAAACTACGAGCAGTACTTC.

This rearrangement joins TRBV9 to TRBJ2-7; D might be TRBD2 (6 bases). The CDR3 extends over 15 amino acids. The V end lost 4 bases, the J end lost 5 bases, and 19 bases lay between the germline ends. CDR1 is SGDLS and CDR2 is YYNGEE in the germline V gene. In DNA, the CDR3 is TGTGCCAGCAGCCCCGCCGGTGGAGGGTTCAACGAGCAGTACTTC. Its translation: CASSPAGGGFNEQYF.

The table lists this clone with a count of one. The chain couples TRBV4-3 to TRBJ2-2, with a tentative D call TRBD2 (5 bases). Germline V gene lookup returns CDR1 LGHNA and CDR2 YSLEER. The CDR3 totals 15 residues. Trimming removed 3 bases at V and 8 bases at J, with 16 bases between. The CDR3 nucleotides are TGCGCCAGCAGCCAGAACTCAGGAGGTGTGGGGGAGCTGTTTTTT. Residues: CASSQNSGGVGELFF.

This chain uses TRBV6-6 with TRBJ1-1; D might be TRBD1 (6 bases). This CDR3 is 14 amino acids long. The germline V and J ends were trimmed by 0 bases and 1 base, with 6 bases remaining between them. Germline V gene data show CDR1 as MNHNY and CDR2 as SVGAGI (reference sequence). The CDR3 DNA is TGTGCCAGCAGTTACTCGACAGGGAACACTGAAGCTTTCTTT. This translates into CASSYSTGNTEAFF.

V and J are TRBV25-1 and TRBJ2-1; no clear D. Trimming removed 3 bases from V and 0 bases from J, with 6 bases in between. Germline CDR1 reads MGHDK; CDR2 reads SYGVNS. The CDR3 covers 14 residues. In nucleotides, the CDR3 is TGTGCCAGCAGTGATCTTCCCTCCTACAATGAGCAGTTCTTC. Translated, it gives CASSDLPSYNEQFF.

This rearrangement joins TRBV15 to TRBJ2-1, with D possibly TRBD2 on 6 matching bases. V was cut by 2 bases and J by 5 bases, with 10 bases left in between. This CDR3 spans 14 amino acids. Germline CDR1 reads LNHNV; CDR2 reads YYDKDF (reference sequence). CDR3 DNA sequence: TGTGCCACCAGCAGACACGGGACTCACAATGAGCAGTTCTTC. It is translated as CATSRHGTHNEQFF. The complete variable domain, with remaining parts taken from reference TRBV15 and TRBJ2-1, reads DAMVIQNPRYQVTQFGKPVTLSCSQTLNHNVMYWYQQKSSQAPKLLFHYYDKDFNNEADTPDNFQSRRPNTSFCFLDIRSPGLGDTAMYLCATSRHGTHNEQFFGPGTRLTVL.

The chain is built from TRBV2 and TRBJ2-1, with 7 bases identical to TRBD1. The junction had 9 bases not matched to a gene; V was cut back by 10 bases and J by 6 bases. This CDR3 is built from 13 residues. Germline CDR1 and CDR2: SNHLY and FYNNEI. This chain's CDR3 is CATRDSPLNEQFF. The CDR3 nucleotides read TGTGCCACCCGGGACAGCCCCCTCAATGAGCAGTTCTTC.

This clone was detected only once. V is TRBV7-8 and J is TRBJ2-1; a weak D match, TRBD1 (6 bases). V lost 10 bases to trimming and J lost 8 bases, with 15 bases between them. Per the germline V gene, CDR1 is SGHVS and CDR2 is FQNEAQ. This CDR3 is built from 12 residues. This chain's CDR3 is CATFGDIHEQFF. DNA for the CDR3: TGTGCCACCTTCGGGGACATCCATGAGCAGTTCTTC.

The chain has TRBV7-9 and TRBJ2-1, with 8 bases identical to TRBD2. From germline, CDR1 is SEHNR and CDR2 FQNEAQ (reference sequence). With 11 bases clipped from V and 1 base from J, the junction kept 4 bases outside the gene matches. This CDR3 region has 13 residues. CDR3 DNA sequence: TGTGCCTCTGGACTAGCTTCCTACAATGAGCAGTTCTTC. Residues: CASGLASYNEQFF. The full variable domain, with the rest looked up from reference TRBV7-9 and TRBJ2-1, is DTGVSQNPRHKITKRGQNVTFRCDPISEHNRLYWYRQTLGQGPEFLTYFQNEAQLEKSRLLSDRFSAERPKGSFSTLEIQRTEQGDSAMYLCASGLASYNEQFFGPGTRLTVL.

The CDR3 reads CASQYGNEQFF. As DNA, the CDR3 is TGTGCCAGCCAATACGGGAATGAGCAGTTCTTC. The chain carries TRBV6-1 and TRBJ2-1; D is unclear. The CDR3 is 11 amino acids. Germline V gene lookup returns CDR1 MNHNS and CDR2 SASEGT. V gave up 8 bases and J gave up 7 bases, with 9 bases separating them.

The chain uses TRBV7-9 and TRBJ1-1; D remains unclear. The CDR3 contains 13 residues. Deletions cut 1 base from V and 4 bases from J, with 7 bases between. Germline values: CDR1 SEHNR, CDR2 FQNEAQ (reference sequence). The CDR3 spells CASSLGASTEAFF. CDR3 bases: TGTGCCAGCAGCTTAGGAGCCTCCACTGAAGCTTTCTTT.

The chain is built from TRBV28 and TRBJ2-3; D not resolved. V lost 4 bases, J lost 2 bases, and 10 bases lay in between. CDR3 size: 14 residues. The germline gives CDR1 MDHEN, CDR2 SYDVKM. This CDR3 is CASSWAVITDTQYF. In DNA form, the CDR3 reads TGTGCCAGCAGTTGGGCAGTTATCACAGATACGCAGTATTTT.